This T cell receptor (beta chain) was observed in a study of T cells of healthy individuals. Germline V gene data show CDR1 as SGHAT and CDR2 as FQNNGV. V gave up 5 bases and J gave up 5 bases, with 12 bases separating them. CDR3 length: 13 residues. MiXCR, applied by TCRdb to the 5' RACE reads, yields one record per CDR3 protein. The sample lists 60,000 to 80,000 distinct CDR3 sequences, 15% to 20% occurring once. This clonotype was counted at least ten times. The chain is built from TRBV11-2 and TRBJ1-1; a weak D match, TRBD1 (6 bases). The receptor was derived from a human donor in good health. CDR3 region: CASSPQDRTEAFF. CDR3 in DNA: TGTGCCAGCAGCCCTCAGGACAGAACTGAAGCTTTCTTT.